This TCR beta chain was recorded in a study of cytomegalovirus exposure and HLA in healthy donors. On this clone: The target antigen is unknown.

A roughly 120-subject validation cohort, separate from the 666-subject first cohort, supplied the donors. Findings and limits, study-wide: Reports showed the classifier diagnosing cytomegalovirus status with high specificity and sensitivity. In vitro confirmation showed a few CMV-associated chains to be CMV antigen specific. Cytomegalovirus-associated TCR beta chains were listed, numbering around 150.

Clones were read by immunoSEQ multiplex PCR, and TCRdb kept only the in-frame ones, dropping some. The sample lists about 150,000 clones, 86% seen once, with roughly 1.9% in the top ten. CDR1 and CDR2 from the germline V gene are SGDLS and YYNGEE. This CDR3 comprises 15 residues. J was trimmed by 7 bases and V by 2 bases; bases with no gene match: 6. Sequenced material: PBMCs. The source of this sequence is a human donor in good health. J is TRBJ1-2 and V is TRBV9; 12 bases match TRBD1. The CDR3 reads CASSVWGGQGAGYTF. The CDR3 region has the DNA TGTGCCAGCAGCGTCTGGGGGGGACAGGGGGCTGGCTACACCTTC.